The 32 T cell receptor beta chains listed next were all sequenced from one sample in a study of radiotherapy plus CTLA-4 blockade in lung cancer. This table comes from immunoSEQ multiplex PCR, and its TCRdb copy is limited to in-frame clones, with some not included. The data contain about 76,000 clones, 78% of them singletons. The sample was peripheral blood, taken from a patient treated with radiotherapy plus ipilimumab. The source is a human donor with non-small cell lung cancer whose response to radiotherapy plus ipilimumab could not be evaluated. Some clones in this sample may be carry-over from other donors' samples.

The chain has TRBV19 and TRBJ2-7, with 10 bases that match TRBD1. The junction had 6 bases not matched to a gene; V was cut back by 4 bases and J by 6 bases. The CDR3 consists of 14 residues. The germline gives CDR1 LNHDA, CDR2 SQIVND (reference sequence). CDR3: CASSTGDRGCEQYF. In nucleotides, the CDR3 is TGTGCCAGTAGTACGGGGGACAGGGGTTGCGAGCAGTACTTC.

V usage is TRBV7-6 and J usage is TRBJ2-7, with 7 bases fitting TRBD1. Germline-derived CDR1 and CDR2 are SGHVS and FNYEAQ. V trimming: 3 bases; J trimming: 3 bases; junction bases outside the gene matches: 11. CDR3 length: 16 amino acids. This CDR3 is CASSFTQRGLGYEQYF. For the CDR3, the DNA is TGTGCCAGCAGCTTTACCCAAAGGGGGCTCGGCTACGAGCAGTACTTC.

The chain joins TRBV6-6 to TRBJ1-4, with D perhaps matching TRBD1 (5 bases). The ends were cut back, 5 bases at V and 7 bases at J, with 17 bases in the middle. The CDR3 is made up of 15 amino acids. CDR1 MNHNY and CDR2 SVGAGI come from the germline V gene (reference sequence). CDR3 sequence (DNA): TGTGCCAGCAGTGGCGGGGCCCTCGTGGGTGAAAAACTGTTTTTT. It codes for CASSGGALVGEKLFF.

The chain joins TRBV20-1 to TRBJ2-7, with D unclear. Trimming left V 5 bases short and J 6 bases short, with 11 bases between. Germline CDR1 is DFQATT and CDR2 is SNEGSKA (reference sequence). This CDR3 is 11 amino acids long. The CDR3: CSALLPPEQYF. The CDR3 DNA is TGCAGTGCTTTACTGCCCCCCGAGCAGTACTTC.

The chain has TRBV19 and TRBJ2-3, with a possible D match to TRBD2 (7 bases). The CDR3 loop spans 16 amino acids. The V end lost 0 bases, the J end lost 2 bases, and 12 bases lay between the germline ends. Germline CDR1 and CDR2: LNHDA and SQIVND (reference sequence). CDR3 residues: CASSIDKGGTTDTQYF. The CDR3 bases are TGTGCCAGTAGTATAGATAAGGGGGGGACCACAGATACGCAGTATTTT.

The chain links TRBV12-5 to TRBJ2-5, with 8 bases fitting TRBD1. Germline CDR1 LGHNT, CDR2 FRNRAP. The CDR3 spans 15 residues. J lost 0 bases, V lost 1 base, and 1 base had no gene match. The CDR3 DNA sequence: TGTGCTAGTGGTTTGGGGACAGGGTACCAAGAGACCCAGTACTTC. It codes for CASGLGTGYQETQYF.

A remark on this clone: The germline gene is not matched at one end of the junction; a read error may be the cause. The genes are TRBV29-1 and TRBJ2-4, with D uncertain. Germline V lookup: CDR1 SQVTM, CDR2 ANQGSEA. The CDR3 is 12 residues long. CDR3 sequence reads: CSAEDTPDIQYF. DNA for the CDR3: TGCAGCGCTGAAGACACGCCGGACATTCAGTACTTC.

This clone appeared a few times. V and J are TRBV7-2 and TRBJ2-5, with TRBD1 as a possible D gene (5 bases). This CDR3 has 13 residues. Germline lookup yields CDR1 SGHTA and CDR2 FQGNSA. Trimming cost V 0 bases and J 5 bases, with 7 bases left between them. CDR3 protein: CASSLATGETQYF. The CDR3 DNA sequence: TGTGCCAGCAGCTTAGCTACAGGCGAGACCCAGTACTTC.

J is TRBJ2-2 and V is TRBV5-1; TRBD1 matches 10 bases. The length of the CDR3 is 16 residues. The J segment lost 3 bases and the V segment lost 0 bases, leaving 2 bases of the junction unmatched. The germline V gene has CDR1 SGHRS and CDR2 YFSETQ. The CDR3 bases are TGCGCCAGCAGCTTGGTGACAGGGGGCGACACCGGGGAGCTGTTTTTT. As protein: CASSLVTGGDTGELFF.

The rearrangement uses TRBV4-2 and TRBJ2-6, with TRBD2 matching over 13 bases. CDR1 and CDR2 (germline): LGHNA, YNFKEQ. The J segment lost 0 bases and the V segment lost 4 bases, leaving 0 bases of the junction unmatched. CDR3 length: 17 residues. CDR3 bases: TGTGCCAGCAGCCGACTAGCGGGGGGCTCTGGGGCCAACGTCCTGACTTTC. This gives the protein CASSRLAGGSGANVLTF.

This clone was detected a few times. V usage is TRBV6-5 and J usage is TRBJ2-1, with D possibly being TRBD2 (5 bases). The CDR3 loop spans 15 amino acids. V was trimmed by 5 bases and J by 2 bases, leaving 13 bases between them. The germline CDR1 and CDR2 sequences are MNHEY and SVGAGI. The CDR3 spells CASSPRTEAYNEQFF. As DNA, the CDR3 is TGTGCCAGCAGTCCGAGGACTGAAGCCTACAATGAGCAGTTCTTC.

The chain employs TRBV30 and TRBJ1-2; D perhaps matches TRBD1 (6 bases). This CDR3 region has 11 residues. Germline assignment: CDR1 GTSNPN and CDR2 SVGIG (reference sequence). V was trimmed by 5 bases and J by 4 bases, leaving 8 bases between them. For the CDR3, the DNA is TGTGCCTGGTACAGGGTCTATGGCTACACCTTC. As protein: CAWYRVYGYTF. Complete variable domain (other parts from reference TRBV30 and TRBJ1-2): SQTIHQWPATLVQPVGSPLSLECTVEGTSNPNLYWYRQAAGRGLQLLFYSVGIGQISSEVPQNLSASRPQDRQFILSSKKLLLSDSGFYLCAWYRVYGYTFGSGTRLTVV.

V is TRBV5-5 and J is TRBJ1-2; 7 nucleotides match TRBD1. CDR1 and CDR2 from the germline V gene are SGHKS and YYEKEE (reference sequence). The CDR3 has 14 residues. V trimming: 3 bases; J trimming: 8 bases; junction bases outside the gene matches: 10. The CDR3 DNA sequence: TGTGCCAGCAGCTACCACCGCAGGGGGGAAGGCTACACCTTC. Its protein is CASSYHRRGEGYTF.

The rearrangement uses TRBV7-9 and TRBJ2-5, with D perhaps matching TRBD1 (5 bases). The V gene lost 5 bases and the J gene lost 1 base, with 11 bases spanning the gap. This CDR3 spans 14 amino acids. Germline CDR1 and CDR2: SEHNR and FQNEAQ (reference sequence). CDR3 region: CASSQKTVQETQYF. For the CDR3, the DNA is TGTGCCAGCAGCCAAAAGACAGTCCAAGAGACCCAGTACTTC.

The chain has TRBV30 and TRBJ1-4, with a tentative D call TRBD1 (6 bases). The V gene's germline CDR1 is GTSNPN and CDR2 SVGIG (reference sequence). Deletions cut 4 bases from V and 0 bases from J, with 15 bases between. CDR3 length equals 16 residues. CDR3 in amino acids: CAWTSTGFPTNEKLFF. The CDR3 nucleotides read TGTGCCTGGACCAGCACAGGGTTTCCAACTAATGAAAAACTGTTTTTT. The full variable domain, with the rest looked up from reference TRBV30 and TRBJ1-4, is SQTIHQWPATLVQPVGSPLSLECTVEGTSNPNLYWYRQAAGRGLQLLFYSVGIGQISSEVPQNLSASRPQDRQFILSSKKLLLSDSGFYLCAWTSTGFPTNEKLFFGSGTQLSVL.

This clone was recorded a few times. The rearrangement joins TRBV6-5 to TRBJ1-1; D remains ambiguous. CDR1 is MNHEY, CDR2 SVGAGI, per germline. V was shortened by 6 bases and J by 3 bases, with 14 bases between the two germline ends. The CDR3 length is 14 residues. The CDR3 DNA follows: TGTGCCAGCAGGAGAGCCGGAGGGTACACTGAAGCTTTCTTT. It specifies CASRRAGGYTEAFF.

This clone has only a few counts. This likely traces to a read error, being one base from a far larger clone. This rearrangement joins TRBV28 to TRBJ2-2, with 7 bases that match TRBD1. The length of the CDR3 is 13 residues. Germline V gene sequence: CDR1 MDHEN, CDR2 SYDVKM. The CDR3, as DNA: TGTGCCAGCAGTTACAGGGGTACCGCGGAGCTGTTTTTT. Encoded protein: CASSYRGTAELFF.

The J gene is TRBJ2-1, the V gene TRBV5-1; D is perhaps TRBD2 (5 bases). The V gene lost 2 bases and the J gene lost 2 bases, with 11 bases spanning the gap. CDR1 and CDR2 (germline): SGHRS, YFSETQ. This CDR3 has 15 amino acids. The DNA for the CDR3 is TGCGCCAGCAGCTTAAGTAGCGCCACCTACAATGAGCAGTTCTTC. Protein: CASSLSSATYNEQFF.

This clone is a singleton in its sample. The chain employs TRBV7-6 and TRBJ1-1; TRBD1 matches at 7 bases. The CDR3 has 18 residues. J lost 0 bases, V lost 1 base, and 11 bases had no gene match. Per germline, CDR1 SGHVS and CDR2 FNYEAQ. CDR3 bases: TGTGCCAGCAGCTTAGTCGGGCTAGACAGGGTGGTGAACACTGAAGCTTTCTTT. Residues: CASSLVGLDRVVNTEAFF.

To note about this clone: With a much larger clone just one base away, this may be a read error. The same CDR3 can be traced to other DNA sequences in this sample. The chain is built from TRBV6-5 and TRBJ2-1, with 13 bases lining up with TRBD2. Germline CDR1 and CDR2: MNHEY and SVGAGI. The CDR3 contains 15 residues. After removal of 5 bases from V and 3 bases from J, the junction contained 1 base not matched to a gene. CDR3 coding DNA: TGTGCCAGCAGTCGGACTAGCGGGGGCTACAATGAGCAGTTCTTC. Translated: CASSRTSGGYNEQFF.

V usage is TRBV9 and J usage is TRBJ1-1; D remains ambiguous. The CDR3 is 16 residues long. The ends were cut back, 0 bases at V and 1 base at J, with 13 bases in the middle. From germline, CDR1 is SGDLS and CDR2 YYNGEE. CDR3: CASSVGGSLSNTEAFF. The CDR3 coding sequence is TGTGCCAGCAGCGTAGGAGGATCCCTCTCGAACACTGAAGCTTTCTTT.

The chain recombines TRBV27 with TRBJ2-6; D not certain. The CDR3 runs 15 residues. Germline V gene lookup returns CDR1 MNHEY and CDR2 SMNVEV (reference sequence). Trimming cost V 3 bases and J 2 bases, with 8 bases left between them. The CDR3 loop reads CASSFHGAGANVLTF. The CDR3 DNA reads as TGTGCCAGCAGTTTTCACGGAGCTGGGGCCAACGTCCTGACTTTC.

The chain has TRBV11-1 and TRBJ2-3, with D possibly being TRBD2 (7 bases). The CDR3 consists of 15 residues. Per germline, CDR1 SGHAT and CDR2 FQDESV (reference sequence). The V gene lost 0 bases and the J gene lost 6 bases, with 13 bases spanning the gap. The CDR3 nucleotides read TGTGCCAGCAGCTTAGCGAGGGGGGGAAGTGATACGCAGTATTTT. Protein product: CASSLARGGSDTQYF.

The chain joins TRBV5-4 to TRBJ1-6; 9 bases align to TRBD1. Unmatched junction bases numbered 3, after V lost 3 bases and J lost 5 bases. The CDR3 consists of 15 residues. Germline CDR1 and CDR2: SGHNT and YYREEE (reference sequence). DNA for the CDR3: TGTGCCAGCAGCTCCTGGACAGGGGATAATTCACCCCTCCACTTT. Its translation: CASSSWTGDNSPLHF.

In its sample, this clone was seen many times. The chain recombines TRBV28 with TRBJ1-2; D not certain. The CDR3 length is 15 residues. CDR1 is MDHEN, CDR2 SYDVKM, per germline. Trimming took off 3 bases at V and 3 bases at J, with 14 bases between the two ends. The chain's CDR3 is CASSFLPPSHYGYTF. DNA of the CDR3: TGTGCCAGCAGTTTCCTTCCTCCCTCTCACTATGGCTACACCTTC.

The rearrangement joins TRBV7-2 to TRBJ1-2; D may be TRBD1 (6 bases). CDR3 size: 14 residues. Germline CDR1 and CDR2: SGHTA and FQGNSA. V was pared by 4 bases and J by 7 bases, with 16 bases between. CDR3 loop: CASSSLRGGIGYTF. The CDR3 DNA is TGTGCCAGCAGCTCGTTAAGGGGGGGGATTGGCTACACCTTC.

The rearrangement links TRBV6-5 to TRBJ2-4, with D perhaps matching TRBD1 (5 bases). The CDR3 totals 14 residues. V gave up 7 bases and J gave up 3 bases, with 13 bases separating them. CDR1 and CDR2 from the germline V gene are MNHEY and SVGAGI. CDR3 coding DNA: TGTGCCAGCAAAACTGGACAAAGCAAAAACATTCAGTACTTC. Protein product: CASKTGQSKNIQYF.

The chain employs TRBV18 and TRBJ1-5; possibly TRBD1 for D (6 bases). CDR3 size: 13 residues. V was clipped by 3 bases and J by 7 bases, with 10 bases between them. Looked up from germline, CDR1 is KGHSH and CDR2 is LQKENI. The CDR3 sequence: CASSPDRNQPQHF. The CDR3 bases are TGTGCCAGCTCACCTGACAGGAACCAGCCCCAGCATTTT.

The J gene is TRBJ1-5, the V gene TRBV19; 9 bases agree with TRBD1. CDR1 LNHDA and CDR2 SQIVND come from the germline V gene (reference sequence). V dropped 5 bases and J dropped 1; count of bases not matched to a gene: 9. CDR3 size: 17 residues. CDR3 DNA sequence: TGTGCCAGTAGTCTTTGGATCGGACAGGGGAGCAATCAGCCCCAGCATTTT. Amino acids: CASSLWIGQGSNQPQHF.

The V call is TRBV5-1, the J call TRBJ2-5; 9 nucleotides agree with TRBD1. J gave up 4 bases and V 4 bases, and 5 bases lay outside the gene matches. Germline loops: CDR1 SGHRS, CDR2 YFSETQ. The CDR3 consists of 14 residues. Here the CDR3 reads CASSGQGWLETQYF. The DNA of the CDR3 is TGCGCCAGCAGCGGACAGGGGTGGTTAGAGACCCAGTACTTC.

To note about this clone: Germline and junction disagree at one end, which may indicate a read error. The chain combines TRBV6-1 with TRBJ2-3; 11 bases line up with TRBD1. The CDR3 contains 15 residues. In germline, CDR1 is MNHNS, CDR2 SASEGT. The CDR3 loop reads CASREGTGGTDTQYF. The CDR3 region has the DNA TGTGCCAGCAGGGAAGGGACAGGGGGGACAGATACGCAGTATTTT.

This rearrangement joins TRBV19 to TRBJ1-2; TRBD1 matches at 12 bases. Per germline, CDR1 LNHDA and CDR2 SQIVND (reference sequence). V shed 5 bases and J 6 bases; nucleotides not matched to a gene: 13. The CDR3 loop spans 17 amino acids. CDR3 nucleotide sequence: TGTGCCAGTAGTGCCCACGTTCGGGGACAGGGGGCCAATGGCTACACCTTC. It translates to CASSAHVRGQGANGYTF.